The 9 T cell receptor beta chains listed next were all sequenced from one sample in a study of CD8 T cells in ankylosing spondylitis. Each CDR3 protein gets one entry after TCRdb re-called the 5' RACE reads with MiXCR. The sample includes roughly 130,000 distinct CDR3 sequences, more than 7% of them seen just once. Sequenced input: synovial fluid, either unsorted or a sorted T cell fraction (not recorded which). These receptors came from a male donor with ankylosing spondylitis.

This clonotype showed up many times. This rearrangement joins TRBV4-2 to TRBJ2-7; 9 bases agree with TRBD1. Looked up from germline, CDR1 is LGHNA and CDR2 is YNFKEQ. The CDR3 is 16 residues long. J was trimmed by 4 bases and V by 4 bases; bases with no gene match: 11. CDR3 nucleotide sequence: TGTGCCAGCAGCCGAACCTCCGGGACAGGGTTGTACGAGCAGTACTTC. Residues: CASSRTSGTGLYEQYF.

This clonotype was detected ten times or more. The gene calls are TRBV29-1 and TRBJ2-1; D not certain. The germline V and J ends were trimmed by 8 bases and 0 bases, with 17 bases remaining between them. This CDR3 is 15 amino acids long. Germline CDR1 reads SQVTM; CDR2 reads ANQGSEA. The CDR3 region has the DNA TGCAGCCATAGTTCAGGTTTCAGCTCCTACAATGAGCAGTTCTTC. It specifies CSHSSGFSSYNEQFF.

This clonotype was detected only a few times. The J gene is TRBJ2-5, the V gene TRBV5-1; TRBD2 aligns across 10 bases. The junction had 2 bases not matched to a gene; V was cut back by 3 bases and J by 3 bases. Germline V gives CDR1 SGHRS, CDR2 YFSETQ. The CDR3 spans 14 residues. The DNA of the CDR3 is TGCGCCAGCAGCTCAGGACTAGCGGAAGAGACCCAGTACTTC. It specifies CASSSGLAEETQYF.

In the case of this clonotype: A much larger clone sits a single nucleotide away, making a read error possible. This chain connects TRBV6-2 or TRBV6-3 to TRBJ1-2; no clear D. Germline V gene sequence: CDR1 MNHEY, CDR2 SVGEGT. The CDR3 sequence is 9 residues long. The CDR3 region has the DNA TGCGGACGGCGCTATGGCTACACCTTC. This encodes CGRRYGYTF.

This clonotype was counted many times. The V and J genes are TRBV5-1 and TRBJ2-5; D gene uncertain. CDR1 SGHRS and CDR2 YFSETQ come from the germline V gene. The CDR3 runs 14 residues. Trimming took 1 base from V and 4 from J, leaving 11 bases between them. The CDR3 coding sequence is TGCGCCAGCAGCTTGCTACCCCAAAGAGAGACCCAGTACTTC. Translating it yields CASSLLPQRETQYF.

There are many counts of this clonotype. The CDR3 DNA sequence: TGCGCCAGCAGCCGCCCGGACAGGGAGGGGACTGAAGCTTTCTTT. Protein product: CASSRPDREGTEAFF. J is TRBJ1-1 and V is TRBV4-1; TRBD1 agrees at 8 bases. Germline V gene sequence: CDR1 MGHRA, CDR2 YSYEKL. The trim removed 4 bases at V and 5 bases at J, leaving 9 bases unmatched. This CDR3 comprises 15 residues.

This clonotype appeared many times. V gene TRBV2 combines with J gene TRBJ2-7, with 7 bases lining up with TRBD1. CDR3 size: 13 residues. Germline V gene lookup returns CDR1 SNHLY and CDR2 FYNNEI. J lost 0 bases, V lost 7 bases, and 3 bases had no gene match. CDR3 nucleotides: TGTGCCAGCATTCGGGACAGCTCCTACGAGCAGTACTTC. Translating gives CASIRDSSYEQYF. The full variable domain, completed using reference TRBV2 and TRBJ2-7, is EPEVTQTPSHQVTQMGQEVILRCVPISNHLYFYWYRQILGQKVEFLVSFYNNEISEKSEIFDDQFSVERPDGSNFTLKIRSTKLEDSAMYFCASIRDSSYEQYFGPGTRLTVT.

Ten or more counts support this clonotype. CDR3 protein: CASSQDIGSSYNEQFF. CDR3 sequence (DNA): TGCGCCAGCAGCCAAGATATAGGGTCCTCCTACAATGAGCAGTTCTTC. The rearrangement joins TRBV4-3 to TRBJ2-1; D call uncertain. V lost 0 bases to trimming and J lost 0 bases, with 9 bases between them. Per the germline V gene, CDR1 is LGHNA and CDR2 is YSLEER. The CDR3 has 16 amino acids.

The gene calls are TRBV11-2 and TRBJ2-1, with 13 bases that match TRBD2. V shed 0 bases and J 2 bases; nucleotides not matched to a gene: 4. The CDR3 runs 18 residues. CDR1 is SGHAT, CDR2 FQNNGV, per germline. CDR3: CASSLEPTSGGAYNEQFF. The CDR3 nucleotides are TGTGCCAGCAGCTTAGAGCCCACTAGCGGGGGGGCCTACAATGAGCAGTTCTTC. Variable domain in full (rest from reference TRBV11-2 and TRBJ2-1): EAGVAQSPRYKIIEKRQSVAFWCNPISGHATLYWYQQILGQGPKLLIQFQNNGVVDDSQLPKDRFSAERLKGVDSTLKIQPAKLEDSAVYLCASSLEPTSGGAYNEQFFGPGTRLTVL.